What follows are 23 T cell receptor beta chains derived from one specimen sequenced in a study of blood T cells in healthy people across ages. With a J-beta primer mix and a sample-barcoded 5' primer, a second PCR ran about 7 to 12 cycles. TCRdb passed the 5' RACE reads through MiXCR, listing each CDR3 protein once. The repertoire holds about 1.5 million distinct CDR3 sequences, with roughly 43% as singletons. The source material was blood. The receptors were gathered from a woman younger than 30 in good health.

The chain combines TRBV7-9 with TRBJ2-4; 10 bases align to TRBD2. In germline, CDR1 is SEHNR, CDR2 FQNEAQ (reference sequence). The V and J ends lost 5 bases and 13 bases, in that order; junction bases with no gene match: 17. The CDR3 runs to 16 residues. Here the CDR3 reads CASSDAGLADAAKQYF. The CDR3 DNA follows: TGTGCCAGCAGCGACGCAGGACTAGCGGACGCCGCTAAGCAGTACTTC.

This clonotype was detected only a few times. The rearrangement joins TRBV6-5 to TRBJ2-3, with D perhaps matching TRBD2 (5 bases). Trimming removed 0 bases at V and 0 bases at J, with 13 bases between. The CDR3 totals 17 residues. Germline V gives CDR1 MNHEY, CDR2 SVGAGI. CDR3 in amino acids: CASSYSIPGISTDTQYF. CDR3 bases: TGTGCCAGCAGTTACTCGATCCCCGGGATTAGCACAGATACGCAGTATTTT.

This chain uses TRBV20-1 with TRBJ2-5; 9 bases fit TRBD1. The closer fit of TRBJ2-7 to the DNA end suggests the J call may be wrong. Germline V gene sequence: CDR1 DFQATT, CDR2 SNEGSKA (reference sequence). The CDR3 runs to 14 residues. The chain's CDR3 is CSASTGTGIYEQYF. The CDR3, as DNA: TGCAGTGCAAGCACCGGGACAGGGATTTACGAGCAGTACTTC.

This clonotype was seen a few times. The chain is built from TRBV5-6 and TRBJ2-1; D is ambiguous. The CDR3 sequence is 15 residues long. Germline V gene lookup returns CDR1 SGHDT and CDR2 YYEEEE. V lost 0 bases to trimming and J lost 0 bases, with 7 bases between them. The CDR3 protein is CASSLGTVSYNEQFF. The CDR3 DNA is TGTGCCAGCAGCTTGGGGACGGTCTCCTACAATGAGCAGTTCTTC.

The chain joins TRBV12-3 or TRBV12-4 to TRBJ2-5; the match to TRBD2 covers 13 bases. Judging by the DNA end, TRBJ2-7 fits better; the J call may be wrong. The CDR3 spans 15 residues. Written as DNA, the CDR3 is TGTGCCAGCAGTCCAAGGACTAGCGGGAGCTTCGAGCAGTACTTC. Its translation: CASSPRTSGSFEQYF.

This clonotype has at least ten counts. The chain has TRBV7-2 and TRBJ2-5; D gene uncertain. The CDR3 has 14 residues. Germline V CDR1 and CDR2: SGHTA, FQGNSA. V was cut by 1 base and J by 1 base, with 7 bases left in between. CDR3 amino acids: CASSLVAFQETQYF. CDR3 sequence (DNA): TGTGCCAGCAGCTTAGTTGCGTTCCAAGAGACCCAGTACTTC.

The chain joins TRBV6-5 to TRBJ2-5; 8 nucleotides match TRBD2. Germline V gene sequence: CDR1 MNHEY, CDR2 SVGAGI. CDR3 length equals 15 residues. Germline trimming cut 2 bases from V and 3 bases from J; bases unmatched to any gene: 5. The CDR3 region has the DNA TGTGCCAGCAGTTACAGGGGACTAGGGGAAGAGACCCAGTACTTC. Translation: CASSYRGLGEETQYF.

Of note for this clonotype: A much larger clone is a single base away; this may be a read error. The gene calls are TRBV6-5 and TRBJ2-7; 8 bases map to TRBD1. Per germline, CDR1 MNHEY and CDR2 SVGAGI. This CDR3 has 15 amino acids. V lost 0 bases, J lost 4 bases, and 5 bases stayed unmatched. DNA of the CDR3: TGTGCCAGCAGTTACTCGGACAGGGTAAAATACGAGCAGTACTTC. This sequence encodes CASSYSDRVKYEQYF.

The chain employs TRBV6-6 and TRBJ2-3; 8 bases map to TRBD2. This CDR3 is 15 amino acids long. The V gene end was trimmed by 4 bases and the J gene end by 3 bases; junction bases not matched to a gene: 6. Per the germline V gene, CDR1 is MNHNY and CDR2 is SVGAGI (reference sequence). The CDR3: CASSLPGGETDTQYF. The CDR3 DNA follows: TGTGCCAGCAGTTTACCGGGAGGGGAGACAGATACGCAGTATTTT.

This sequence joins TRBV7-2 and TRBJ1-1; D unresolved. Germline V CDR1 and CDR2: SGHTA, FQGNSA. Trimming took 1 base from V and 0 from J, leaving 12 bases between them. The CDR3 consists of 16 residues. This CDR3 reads CASSLGSRIMNTEAFF. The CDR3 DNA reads TGTGCCAGCAGCTTAGGATCAAGGATCATGAACACTGAAGCTTTCTTT.

The CDR3 is CSARAAERYNEQYF. For the CDR3, the DNA is TGCAGTGCTAGAGCGGCGGAGCGATACAATGAGCAGTACTTC. The chain joins TRBV20-1 to TRBJ2-7; D is undetermined. V lost 1 base and J 7 bases, leaving 17 bases between the germline ends. Germline values: CDR1 DFQATT, CDR2 SNEGSKA (reference sequence). This CDR3 contains 14 residues.

Here the CDR3 reads CASSFRNRGGTEAFF. The CDR3 DNA sequence: TGTGCCAGCAGCTTTCGTAATAGGGGTGGCACTGAAGCTTTCTTT. This chain links TRBV7-9 with TRBJ1-1; tentative D call: TRBD1 (5 bases). CDR1 is SEHNR and CDR2 is FQNEAQ in the germline V gene (reference sequence). The CDR3 sequence is 15 residues long. V was trimmed by 3 bases and J by 4 bases, leaving 15 bases between them.

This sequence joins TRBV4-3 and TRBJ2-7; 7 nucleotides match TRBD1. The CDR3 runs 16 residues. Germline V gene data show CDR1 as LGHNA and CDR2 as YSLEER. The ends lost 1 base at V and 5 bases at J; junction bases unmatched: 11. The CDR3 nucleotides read TGCGCCAGCAGCCAAGTCAGGACAGGTCTAGGACACGAGCAGTACTTC. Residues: CASSQVRTGLGHEQYF.

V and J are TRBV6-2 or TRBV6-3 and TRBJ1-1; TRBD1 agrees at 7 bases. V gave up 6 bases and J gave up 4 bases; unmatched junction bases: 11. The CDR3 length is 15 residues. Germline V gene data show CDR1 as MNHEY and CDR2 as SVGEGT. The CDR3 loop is CASRRRTGLSTEAFF. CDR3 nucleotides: TGTGCCAGCAGGAGACGGACAGGCCTGAGCACTGAAGCTTTCTTT.

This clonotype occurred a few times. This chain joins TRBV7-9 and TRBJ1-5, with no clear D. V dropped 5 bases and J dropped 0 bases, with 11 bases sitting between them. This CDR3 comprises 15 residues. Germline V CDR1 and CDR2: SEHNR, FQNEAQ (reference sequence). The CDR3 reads CASSRRGDSNQPQHF. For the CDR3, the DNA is TGTGCCAGCAGCCGTCGTGGTGATAGCAATCAGCCCCAGCATTTT.

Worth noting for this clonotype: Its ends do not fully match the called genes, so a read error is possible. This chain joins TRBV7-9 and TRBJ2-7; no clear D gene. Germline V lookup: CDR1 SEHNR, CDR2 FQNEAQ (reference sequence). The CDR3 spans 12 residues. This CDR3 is CSSSSSLLEQYF. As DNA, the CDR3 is TGTTCCAGCAGCTCGAGTTTACTCGAGCAGTACTTC. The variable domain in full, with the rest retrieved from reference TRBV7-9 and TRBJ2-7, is DTGVSQNPRHKITKRGQNVTFRCDPISEHNRLYWYRQTLGQGPEFLTYFQNEAQLEKSRLLSDRFSAERPKGSFSTLEIQRTEQGDSAMYLCSSSSSLLEQYFGPGTRLTVT.

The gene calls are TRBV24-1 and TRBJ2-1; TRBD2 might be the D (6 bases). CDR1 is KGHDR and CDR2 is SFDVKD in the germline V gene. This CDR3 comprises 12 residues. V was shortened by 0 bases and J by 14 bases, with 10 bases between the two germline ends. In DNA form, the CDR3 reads TGTGCCACCAGTGATTTGAGTCGGAGGGAGTTCTTC. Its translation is CATSDLSRREFF.

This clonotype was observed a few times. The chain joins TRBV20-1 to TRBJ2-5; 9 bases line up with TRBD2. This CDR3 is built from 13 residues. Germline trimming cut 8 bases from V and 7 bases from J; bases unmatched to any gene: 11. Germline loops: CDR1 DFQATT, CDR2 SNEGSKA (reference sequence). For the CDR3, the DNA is TGCAGTAATCTGGGGCGGGAGGGAGTGACCCAGTACTTC. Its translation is CSNLGREGVTQYF.

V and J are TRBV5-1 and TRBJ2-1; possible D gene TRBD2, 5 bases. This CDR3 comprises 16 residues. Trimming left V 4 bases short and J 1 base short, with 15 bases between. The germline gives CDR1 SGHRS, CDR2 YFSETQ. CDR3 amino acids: CASSSDGDWSYNEQFF. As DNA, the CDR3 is TGCGCCAGCAGCAGTGACGGGGATTGGTCCTACAATGAGCAGTTCTTC. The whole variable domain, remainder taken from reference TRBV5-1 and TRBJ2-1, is KAGVTQTPRYLIKTRGQQVTLSCSPISGHRSVSWYQQTPGQGLQFLFEYFSETQRNKGNFPGRFSGRQFSNSRSEMNVSTLELGDSALYLCASSSDGDWSYNEQFFGPGTRLTVL.

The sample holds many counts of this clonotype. This CDR3 reads CASSYGTSRQDTQYF. The CDR3 nucleotides are TGTGCCAGCAGTTACGGGACTAGCAGGCAGGATACGCAGTATTTT. The rearrangement links TRBV6-5 to TRBJ2-3, with 9 bases that match TRBD2. Germline V gene data show CDR1 as MNHEY and CDR2 as SVGAGI. Trimming at V came to 2 bases and at J to 6 bases, leaving 6 bases not matched to a gene. The CDR3 covers 15 residues.

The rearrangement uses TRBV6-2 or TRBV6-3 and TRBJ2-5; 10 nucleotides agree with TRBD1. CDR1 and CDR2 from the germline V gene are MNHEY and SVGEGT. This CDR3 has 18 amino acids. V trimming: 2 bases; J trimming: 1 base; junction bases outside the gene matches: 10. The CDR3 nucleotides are TGTGCCAGCAGTTACACCCTCCTGACAGGGGGCCTCCAAGAGACCCAGTACTTC. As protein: CASSYTLLTGGLQETQYF.

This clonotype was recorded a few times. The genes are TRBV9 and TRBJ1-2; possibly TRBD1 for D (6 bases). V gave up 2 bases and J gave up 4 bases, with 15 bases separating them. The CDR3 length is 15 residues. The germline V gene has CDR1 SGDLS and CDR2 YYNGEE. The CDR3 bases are TGTGCCAGCAGCGTCTCTGGGGACACAAGCTATGGCTACACCTTC. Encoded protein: CASSVSGDTSYGYTF.

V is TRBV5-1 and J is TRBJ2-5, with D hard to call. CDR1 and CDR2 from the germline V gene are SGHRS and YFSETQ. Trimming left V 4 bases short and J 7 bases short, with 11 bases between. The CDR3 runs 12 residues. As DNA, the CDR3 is TGCGCCAGCAGCCCTAGTTGGGGGACCCAGTACTTC. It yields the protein CASSPSWGTQYF.